Following are 32 T cell receptor beta chains from one sample sequenced in a study of blood T cell repertoires in COVID-19. Libraries were prepared by immunoSEQ multiplex PCR; TCRdb keeps only in-frame clonotypes and omits some of them. The sample includes 150,000 or so clones, over 80% of them seen just once. The specimen sequenced was PBMCs or T cells enriched from blood (not recorded which). Receptors were obtained from a man between 65 and 85 years old who had been exposed to COVID-19.

CDR3 nucleotides: TGTGCCAGCAGCGGAGGACAGGGAAGTTATGGCTACACCTTC. This translates into CASSGGQGSYGYTF. The genes are TRBV9 and TRBJ1-2, with TRBD1 matching 8 bases. This CDR3 contains 14 residues. V lost 3 bases, J lost 5 bases, and 6 bases stayed unmatched. CDR1 is SGDLS and CDR2 is YYNGEE in the germline V gene.

The CDR3 is CASSQEGETSYNEQFF. CDR3 in DNA: TGTGCCAGCAGCCAAGAAGGGGAGACTAGCTACAATGAGCAGTTCTTC. The chain employs TRBV3-1 (or the pseudogene TRBV3-2) and TRBJ2-1; D may be TRBD2 (6 bases). Germline V gene data show CDR1 as LGHDT and CDR2 as YNNKEL (reference sequence). V lost 0 bases and J lost 3, with 12 bases in between. The CDR3 spans 16 residues.

The rearrangement joins TRBV27 to TRBJ2-5; 15 bases fit TRBD2. Germline V gene data show CDR1 as MNHEY and CDR2 as SMNVEV (reference sequence). This CDR3 contains 19 residues. V lost 6 bases to trimming and J lost 0 bases; unmatched junction nucleotides: 11. The CDR3 coding sequence is TGTGCCAGCAGCCTTTATGGGACTAGCGGGAGGACGTACCAAGAGACCCAGTACTTC. It yields the protein CASSLYGTSGRTYQETQYF.

The chain recombines TRBV5-1 with TRBJ1-4; 8 nucleotides match TRBD1. Germline V gene sequence: CDR1 SGHRS, CDR2 YFSETQ. The CDR3 consists of 15 residues. Trimming cost V 0 bases and J 4 bases; bases outside gene matches: 2. The CDR3 is CASSLEQGVNEKLFF. CDR3 DNA: TGCGCCAGCAGCTTGGAACAGGGGGTTAATGAAAAACTGTTTTTT.

J is TRBJ1-2 and V is TRBV19, with D hard to call. This CDR3 is built from 13 residues. The germline V gene encodes CDR1 LNHDA and CDR2 SQIVND (reference sequence). V lost 7 bases, J lost 8 bases, and 17 bases lay in between. In nucleotides, the CDR3 is TGTGCCAGTAAACCCGACCCACAGAAAGGCTACACCTTC. This sequence encodes CASKPDPQKGYTF.

V gene TRBV19 combines with J gene TRBJ1-1, with D possibly TRBD1 on 6 matching bases. Trimming took 5 bases from V and 2 from J, leaving 15 bases between them. The CDR3 has 15 amino acids. Germline V gene data show CDR1 as LNHDA and CDR2 as SQIVND (reference sequence). The CDR3 protein is CASSPYRVPNTEAFF. DNA of the CDR3: TGTGCCAGTAGTCCGTACAGGGTCCCAAACACTGAAGCTTTCTTT.

The chain combines TRBV28 with TRBJ1-5, with 7 nucleotides matching TRBD1. J lost 1 base, V lost 10 bases, and 7 bases had no gene match. The germline CDR1 and CDR2 sequences are MDHEN and SYDVKM. The CDR3 totals 14 residues. CDR3 DNA sequence: TGTGCCATCCTCCGGACAGGAAGCAATCAGCCCCAGCATTTT. Residues: CAILRTGSNQPQHF.

The chain recombines TRBV19 with TRBJ2-7, with 9 nucleotides matching TRBD2. The V gene end was trimmed by 10 bases and the J gene end by 5 bases; junction bases not matched to a gene: 15. Germline CDR1 is LNHDA and CDR2 is SQIVND (reference sequence). The CDR3 loop spans 15 amino acids. CDR3 residues: CATMDGASGANEQYF. DNA of the CDR3: TGTGCCACCATGGATGGGGCTAGCGGGGCAAACGAGCAGTACTTC.

This chain joins TRBV5-4 and TRBJ2-5; the match to TRBD2 covers 8 bases. This CDR3 has 13 amino acids. J lost 6 bases, V lost 4 bases, and 5 bases had no gene match. Per the germline V gene, CDR1 is SGHNT and CDR2 is YYREEE (reference sequence). CDR3 nucleotide sequence: TGTGCCAGCAGCGCGGGGGGCTTACAGACCCAGTACTTC. Translating gives CASSAGGLQTQYF.

The chain employs TRBV12-3 or TRBV12-4 and TRBJ2-3; perhaps TRBD2 as D (5 bases). CDR3 length equals 13 residues. Between the trimmed V and J ends, which lost 3 bases and 6 bases, there was a span of 10 bases. The DNA of the CDR3 is TGTGCCAGCAGTTTCGGGGAAGGGGATACGCAGTATTTT. This sequence encodes CASSFGEGDTQYF.

This clone was picked up a small number of times. V and J are TRBV7-9 and TRBJ1-1; 7 positions match TRBD1. Trimming removed 3 bases from V and 3 bases from J; junction bases left unmatched: 13. CDR1 is SEHNR, CDR2 FQNEAQ, per germline (reference sequence). The CDR3 runs 17 residues. CDR3 sequence reads: CASSFGMTGKGYTEAFF. The CDR3, as DNA: TGTGCCAGCAGCTTCGGGATGACAGGGAAGGGGTACACTGAAGCTTTCTTT.

The chain is built from TRBV6-2 or TRBV6-3 and TRBJ1-2; D possibly corresponds to TRBD1 (5 bases). The V gene's germline CDR1 is MNHEY and CDR2 SVGEGT. Trimming pared 6 bases from V and 7 bases from J, leaving 21 bases between. The CDR3 contains 15 residues. The CDR3 DNA sequence: TGTGCCAGCAGCACCCTCTACCTGACAGATCTTGGCTACACCTTC. It specifies CASSTLYLTDLGYTF.

The gene calls are TRBV11-2 and TRBJ1-2; tentative D call: TRBD1 (6 bases). CDR3 length: 13 residues. V lost 6 bases, J lost 6 bases, and 14 bases lay in between. Germline lookup yields CDR1 SGHAT and CDR2 FQNNGV. The CDR3 spells CASSRTGSDGYTF. The CDR3 bases are TGTGCCAGCAGTAGAACAGGGTCGGATGGCTACACCTTC.

This clone appeared once. This chain joins TRBV11-3 and TRBJ2-7, with D perhaps matching TRBD1 (6 bases). Per the germline V gene, CDR1 is SGHNT and CDR2 is YENEEA. The ends were cut back, 1 base at V and 3 bases at J, with 10 bases in the middle. This CDR3 comprises 14 residues. CDR3 in amino acids: CASSLGGQDYEQYF. The DNA of the CDR3 is TGTGCCAGCAGCTTAGGGGGGCAGGACTACGAGCAGTACTTC.

This clone was seen a handful of times. The V gene is TRBV5-1, the J gene TRBJ2-1; D ambiguous. Per the germline V gene, CDR1 is SGHRS and CDR2 is YFSETQ. The CDR3 spans 16 residues. Trimming stripped 0 bases from V and 1 base from J, with 11 bases between. CDR3 nucleotide sequence: TGCGCCAGCAGCTTGGAGTCCTATCTGTCCTACAATGAGCAGTTCTTC. Protein: CASSLESYLSYNEQFF.

The chain combines TRBV2 with TRBJ2-1; 7 bases agree with TRBD2. CDR3 length: 12 residues. Germline lookup yields CDR1 SNHLY and CDR2 FYNNEI. J was trimmed by 6 bases and V by 7 bases; bases with no gene match: 3. This chain's CDR3 is CASKAGFNEQFF. The CDR3 DNA follows: TGTGCCAGCAAAGCGGGGTTCAATGAGCAGTTCTTC.

This chain joins TRBV18 and TRBJ2-3; 9 bases agree with TRBD2. Unmatched junction bases numbered 8, after V lost 3 bases and J lost 7 bases. Germline CDR1 reads KGHSH; CDR2 reads LQKENI. The CDR3 has 15 amino acids. The CDR3 region has the DNA TGTGCCAGCTCACCGGATTGGACTAGCGCCAATACGCAGTATTTT. Encoded protein: CASSPDWTSANTQYF.

The chain combines TRBV6-5 with TRBJ2-6; 7 bases agree with TRBD1. The germline gives CDR1 MNHEY, CDR2 SVGAGI. CDR3 size: 14 residues. Trimming took 8 bases from V and 3 from J; bases not matched to a gene: 4. The CDR3 DNA is TGTGCCAGCTGGACAGGAGGTGGGGCCAACGTCCTGACTTTC. Amino acids: CASWTGGGANVLTF.

This chain connects TRBV14 to TRBJ1-1; 7 nucleotides match TRBD1. The germline gives CDR1 SGHDN, CDR2 FVKESK. The V segment lost 4 bases and the J segment 5 bases; nucleotides outside the gene matches: 4. This CDR3 is 13 amino acids long. CDR3 protein: CASSLQGYTEAFF. For the CDR3, the DNA is TGTGCCAGCAGCCTACAGGGGTATACTGAAGCTTTCTTT.

The chain links TRBV6-1 to TRBJ2-3; 11 bases are shared with TRBD2. V lost 0 bases and J lost 6; bases outside the gene matches: 11. The V gene's germline CDR1 is MNHNS and CDR2 SASEGT. The CDR3 runs 18 residues. CDR3 loop: CASSEAKASGGIRDTQYF. DNA for the CDR3: TGTGCCAGCAGTGAAGCGAAGGCTAGCGGGGGGATTAGGGATACGCAGTATTTT.

V and J are TRBV5-6 and TRBJ1-3, with D possibly TRBD1 on 5 matching bases. This CDR3 has 15 amino acids. Trimming pared 4 bases from V and 0 bases from J, leaving 11 bases between. Germline values: CDR1 SGHDT, CDR2 YYEEEE. This chain's CDR3 is CASSQGGVSGNTIYF. DNA of the CDR3: TGTGCCAGCAGCCAAGGAGGGGTCTCTGGAAACACCATATATTTT.

The chain has TRBV11-1 and TRBJ2-7; 7 bases line up with TRBD1. Germline V gene data show CDR1 as SGHAT and CDR2 as FQDESV (reference sequence). This CDR3 has 13 residues. V dropped 1 base and J dropped 4; count of bases not matched to a gene: 1. CDR3 protein: CASSLETGYEQYF. The CDR3 nucleotides are TGTGCCAGCAGCTTAGAGACAGGGTACGAGCAGTACTTC.

The chain is built from TRBV6-5 and TRBJ2-1; TRBD1 matches 8 bases. CDR1 and CDR2 from the germline V gene are MNHEY and SVGAGI. The CDR3 contains 15 residues. With V trimmed by 2 bases and J by 4 bases, 4 bases remained unmatched. The CDR3 coding sequence is TGTGCCAGCAGTTACCGTACAGGGGGATACAATGAGCAGTTCTTC. Its protein product is CASSYRTGGYNEQFF.

The chain joins TRBV19 to TRBJ1-1; 8 nucleotides line up with TRBD1. Germline CDR1 is LNHDA and CDR2 is SQIVND (reference sequence). This CDR3 contains 14 residues. V was pared by 4 bases and J by 1 base, with 2 bases of the junction left unmatched. CDR3 nucleotide sequence: TGTGCCAGTAGTAGCGGACAGGGGAACACTGAAGCTTTCTTT. Translated, it gives CASSSGQGNTEAFF.

The chain employs TRBV28 and TRBJ2-7, with 7 bases fitting TRBD2. CDR1 and CDR2 from the germline V gene are MDHEN and SYDVKM. The CDR3 consists of 11 residues. Trimming cost V 8 bases and J 6 bases; bases outside gene matches: 4. CDR3: CASGGVREQYF. DNA of the CDR3: TGTGCCAGCGGGGGGGTCCGCGAGCAGTACTTC. Full variable domain (remainder filled in from reference TRBV28 and TRBJ2-7): DVKVTQSSRYLVKRTGEKVFLECVQDMDHENMFWYRQDPGLGLRLIYFSYDVKMKEKGDIPEGYSVSREKKERFSLILESASTNQTSMYLCASGGVREQYFGPGTRLTVT.

The chain joins TRBV5-4 to TRBJ2-1, with 7 nucleotides matching TRBD2. The ends lost 4 bases at V and 6 bases at J; junction bases unmatched: 13. Germline V gene lookup returns CDR1 SGHNT and CDR2 YYREEE (reference sequence). This CDR3 is 16 amino acids long. CDR3: CASSHSGSFTFNEQFF. The CDR3 DNA reads as TGTGCCAGCAGCCATAGCGGGTCTTTTACGTTCAATGAGCAGTTCTTC.

A single count supports this clone. The V gene is TRBV7-2, the J gene TRBJ1-1; no definite D call. This CDR3 has 14 amino acids. The V end lost 0 bases, the J end lost 2 bases, and 7 bases lay between the germline ends. Per the germline V gene, CDR1 is SGHTA and CDR2 is FQGNSA. The CDR3 nucleotides read TGTGCCAGCAGCTTAGCGCGCCATAACACTGAAGCTTTCTTT. This sequence encodes CASSLARHNTEAFF.

V and J are TRBV29-1 and TRBJ2-1, with TRBD1 identical over 8 bases. The CDR3 totals 12 residues. Germline CDR1 reads SQVTM; CDR2 reads ANQGSEA. V was clipped by 6 bases and J by 6 bases; unmatched bases: 4. CDR3 loop: CSVTGDFNEQFF. CDR3 DNA: TGCAGCGTGACAGGGGATTTCAATGAGCAGTTCTTC.

V usage is TRBV7-9 and J usage is TRBJ2-1; D might be TRBD2 (5 bases). Deletions cut 3 bases from V and 0 bases from J, with 9 bases between. CDR3 length equals 15 residues. Germline V gene data show CDR1 as SEHNR and CDR2 as FQNEAQ (reference sequence). The CDR3 loop reads CASSFLGSSYNEQFF. The CDR3 DNA sequence: TGTGCCAGCAGCTTTCTTGGGAGCTCCTACAATGAGCAGTTCTTC.

The CDR3 protein is CASSLLAQGANGYTF. CDR3 coding DNA: TGTGCCAGCAGTTTACTGGCCCAGGGGGCAAATGGCTACACCTTC. This chain links TRBV28 with TRBJ1-2; the match to TRBD1 covers 8 bases. The V gene's germline CDR1 is MDHEN and CDR2 SYDVKM. CDR3 length: 15 amino acids. Trimming at V came to 2 bases and at J to 6 bases, leaving 8 bases not matched to a gene.

Only one count was recorded for this clone. V and J are TRBV19 and TRBJ2-1; TRBD2 aligns across 9 bases. Trimming at V came to 7 bases and at J to 6 bases, leaving 4 bases not matched to a gene. Germline V CDR1 and CDR2: LNHDA, SQIVND (reference sequence). The CDR3 runs 13 residues. In DNA, the CDR3 is TGTGCCAGTATTGCGCGGGGGGGCAATGAGCAGTTCTTC. This sequence encodes CASIARGGNEQFF.

This clone was detected only once. The chain combines TRBV28 with TRBJ2-2; the match to TRBD2 covers 12 bases. J lost 5 bases, V lost 6 bases, and 7 bases had no gene match. Germline values: CDR1 MDHEN, CDR2 SYDVKM. This CDR3 comprises 16 residues. This CDR3 reads CASSPGLAGPTGELFF. In nucleotides, the CDR3 is TGTGCCAGCAGCCCCGGACTAGCGGGGCCTACCGGGGAGCTGTTTTTT.